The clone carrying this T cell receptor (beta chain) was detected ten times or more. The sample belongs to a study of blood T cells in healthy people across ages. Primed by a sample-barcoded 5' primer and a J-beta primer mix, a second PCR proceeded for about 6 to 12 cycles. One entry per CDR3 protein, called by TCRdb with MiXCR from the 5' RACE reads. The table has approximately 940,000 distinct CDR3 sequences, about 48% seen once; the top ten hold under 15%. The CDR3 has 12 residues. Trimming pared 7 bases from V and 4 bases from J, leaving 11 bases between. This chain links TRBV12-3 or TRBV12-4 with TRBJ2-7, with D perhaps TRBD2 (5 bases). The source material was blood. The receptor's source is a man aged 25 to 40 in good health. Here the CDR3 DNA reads TGTGCCAGCACCCGGGATAGATACGAGCAGTACTTC. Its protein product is CASTRDRYEQYF.